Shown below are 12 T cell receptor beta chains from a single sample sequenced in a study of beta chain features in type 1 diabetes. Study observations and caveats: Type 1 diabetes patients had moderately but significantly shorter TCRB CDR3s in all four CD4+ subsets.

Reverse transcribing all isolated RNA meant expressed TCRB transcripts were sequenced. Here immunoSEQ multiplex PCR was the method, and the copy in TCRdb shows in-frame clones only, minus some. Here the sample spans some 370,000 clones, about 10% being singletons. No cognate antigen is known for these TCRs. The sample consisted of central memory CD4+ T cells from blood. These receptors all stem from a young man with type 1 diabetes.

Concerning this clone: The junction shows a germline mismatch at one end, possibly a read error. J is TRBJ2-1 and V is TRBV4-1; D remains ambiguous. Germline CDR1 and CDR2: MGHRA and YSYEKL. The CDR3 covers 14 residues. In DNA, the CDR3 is TGTGCCAGCAGCCACGGGTCGGGTTACAATGAGCAGTTCTTC. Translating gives CASSHGSGYNEQFF.

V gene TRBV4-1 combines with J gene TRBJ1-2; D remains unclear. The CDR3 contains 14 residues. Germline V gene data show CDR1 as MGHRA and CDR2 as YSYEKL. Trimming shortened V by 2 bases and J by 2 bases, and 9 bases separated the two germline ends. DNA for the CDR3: TGCGCCAGCAGCCAAACAGCAAACAACTATGGCTACACCTTC. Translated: CASSQTANNYGYTF.

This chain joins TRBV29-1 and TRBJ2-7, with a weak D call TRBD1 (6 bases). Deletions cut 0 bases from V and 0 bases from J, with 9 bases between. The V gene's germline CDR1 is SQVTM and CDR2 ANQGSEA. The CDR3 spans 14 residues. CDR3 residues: CSVEDTGTSYEQYF. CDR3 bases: TGCAGCGTTGAAGATACAGGGACCTCCTACGAGCAGTACTTC.

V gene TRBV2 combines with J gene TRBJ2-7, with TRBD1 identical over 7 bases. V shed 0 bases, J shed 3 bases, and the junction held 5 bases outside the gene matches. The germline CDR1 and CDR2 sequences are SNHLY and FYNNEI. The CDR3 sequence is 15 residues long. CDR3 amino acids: CASSEAKGAYYEQYF. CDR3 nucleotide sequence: TGTGCCAGCAGTGAAGCGAAGGGGGCCTACTACGAGCAGTACTTC.

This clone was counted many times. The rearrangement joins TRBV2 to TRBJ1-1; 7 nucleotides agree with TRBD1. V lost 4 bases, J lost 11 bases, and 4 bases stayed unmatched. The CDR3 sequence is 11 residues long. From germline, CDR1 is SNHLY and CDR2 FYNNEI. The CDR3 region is CASSATGKAFF. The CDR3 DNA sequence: TGTGCCAGCAGTGCGACAGGGAAGGCTTTCTTT.

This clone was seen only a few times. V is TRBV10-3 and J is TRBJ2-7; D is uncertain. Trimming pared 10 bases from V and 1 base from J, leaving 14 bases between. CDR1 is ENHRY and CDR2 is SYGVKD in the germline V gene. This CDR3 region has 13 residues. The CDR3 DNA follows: TGTGCCACCTACAAGTCTGAATCCTACGAGCAGTACTTC. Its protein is CATYKSESYEQYF.

CDR3 in DNA: TGTGCCAGCAGTGCTTCTACAGGAGGTGGAAACACCATATATTTT. It codes for CASSASTGGGNTIYF. This rearrangement joins TRBV2 to TRBJ1-3; possibly TRBD1 for D (5 bases). CDR1 is SNHLY, CDR2 FYNNEI, per germline. This CDR3 is 15 amino acids long. Between the trimmed V and J ends, which lost 4 bases and 3 bases, there was a span of 13 bases. Filled out from reference TRBV2 and TRBJ1-3, the complete variable domain reads EPEVTQTPSHQVTQMGQEVILRCVPISNHLYFYWYRQILGQKVEFLVSFYNNEISEKSEIFDDQFSVERPDGSNFTLKIRSTKLEDSAMYFCASSASTGGGNTIYFGEGSWLTVV.

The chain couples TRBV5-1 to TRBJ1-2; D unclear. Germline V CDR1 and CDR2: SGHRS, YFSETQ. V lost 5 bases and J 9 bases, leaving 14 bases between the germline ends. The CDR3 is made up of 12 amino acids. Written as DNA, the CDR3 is TGCGCCAGCAGAGAGGGCCACGGCAGCTACACCTTC. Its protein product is CASREGHGSYTF.

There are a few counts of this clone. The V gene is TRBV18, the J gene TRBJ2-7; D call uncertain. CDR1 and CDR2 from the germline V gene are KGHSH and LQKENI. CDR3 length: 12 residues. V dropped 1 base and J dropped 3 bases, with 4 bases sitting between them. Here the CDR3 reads CASSPQIYEQYF. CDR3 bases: TGTGCCAGCTCACCACAAATCTACGAGCAGTACTTC.

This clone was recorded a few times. CDR3 sequence reads: CAWWAGNTIYF. The CDR3 DNA reads TGTGCCTGGTGGGCTGGAAACACCATATATTTT. The chain uses TRBV30 and TRBJ1-3; no reliable D call. Trimming pared 5 bases from V and 2 bases from J, leaving 4 bases between. The CDR3 sequence is 11 residues long. Germline assignment: CDR1 GTSNPN and CDR2 SVGIG (reference sequence). Full variable domain (outside the CDR3, taken from reference TRBV30 and TRBJ1-3): SQTIHQWPATLVQPVGSPLSLECTVEGTSNPNLYWYRQAAGRGLQLLFYSVGIGQISSEVPQNLSASRPQDRQFILSSKKLLLSDSGFYLCAWWAGNTIYFGEGSWLTVV.

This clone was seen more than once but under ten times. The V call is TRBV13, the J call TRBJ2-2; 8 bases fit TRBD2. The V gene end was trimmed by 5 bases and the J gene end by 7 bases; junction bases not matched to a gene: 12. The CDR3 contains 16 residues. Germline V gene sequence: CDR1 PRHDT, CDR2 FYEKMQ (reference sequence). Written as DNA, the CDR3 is TGTGCCAGCAGCCCCCATAGCGGGACAACCAGCGGGGAGCTGTTTTTT. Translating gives CASSPHSGTTSGELFF.

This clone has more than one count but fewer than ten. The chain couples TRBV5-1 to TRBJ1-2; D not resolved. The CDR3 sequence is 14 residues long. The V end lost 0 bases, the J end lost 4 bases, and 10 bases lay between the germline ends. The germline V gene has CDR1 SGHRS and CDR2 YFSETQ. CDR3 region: CASSLGTMGYGYTF. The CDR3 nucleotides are TGCGCCAGCAGCTTGGGGACCATGGGCTATGGCTACACCTTC. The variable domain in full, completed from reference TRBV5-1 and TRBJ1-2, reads KAGVTQTPRYLIKTRGQQVTLSCSPISGHRSVSWYQQTPGQGLQFLFEYFSETQRNKGNFPGRFSGRQFSNSRSEMNVSTLELGDSALYLCASSLGTMGYGYTFGSGTRLTVV.